These 23 T cell receptor beta chains came from one sample sequenced in a study of blood T cell repertoires in COVID-19. TCRdb's copy holds only in-frame clones and misses some; the assay was immunoSEQ multiplex PCR. The repertoire consists of 250,000 to 350,000 clones, with 87% occurring once and the leading ten covering approximately 5%. The source material was PBMCs or T cells enriched from blood (not recorded which). The receptors shown here come from a woman in her 30s who had recovered from COVID-19.

This chain uses TRBV7-2 with TRBJ2-1; 11 bases are a match to TRBD2. V lost 4 bases and J lost 3; bases outside the gene matches: 8. CDR3 length: 17 amino acids. Germline V gene lookup returns CDR1 SGHTA and CDR2 FQGNSA. CDR3 sequence: CASSSSLAGGNYNEQFF. In nucleotides, the CDR3 is TGTGCCAGCAGCTCCTCTCTAGCGGGGGGTAACTACAATGAGCAGTTCTTC. The variable domain in full, completed from reference TRBV7-2 and TRBJ2-1, reads GAGVSQSPSNKVTEKGKDVELRCDPISGHTALYWYRQSLGQGLEFLIYFQGNSAPDKSGLPSDRFSAERTGGSVSTLTIQRTQQEDSAVYLCASSSSLAGGNYNEQFFGPGTRLTVL.

This chain joins TRBV6-4 and TRBJ2-1; TRBD2 is a possible D gene (6 bases). Germline loops: CDR1 MRHNA, CDR2 SNTAGT. V shed 4 bases and J shed 4 bases, with 14 bases lying between them. There are 15 residues in the CDR3. CDR3 sequence: CASSARGGGYNEQFF. The CDR3 coding sequence is TGTGCCAGCAGTGCCCGGGGAGGCGGTTACAATGAGCAGTTCTTC.

V usage is TRBV5-5 and J usage is TRBJ2-1; D remains ambiguous. V lost 7 bases and J lost 2, with 4 bases in between. The germline V gene encodes CDR1 SGHKS and CDR2 YYEKEE (reference sequence). The CDR3 is 11 amino acids. CDR3: CASLTYNEQFF. The CDR3 DNA is TGTGCCAGCTTAACCTACAATGAGCAGTTCTTC.

This rearrangement joins TRBV2 to TRBJ1-2; 9 bases agree with TRBD1. This CDR3 contains 16 residues. V lost 7 bases and J lost 8; bases outside the gene matches: 17. Germline loops: CDR1 SNHLY, CDR2 FYNNEI. The CDR3 DNA sequence: TGTGCCAGCACCTTGGACAGGGGCTCCGGGAGTGCAGGCTACACCTTC. Its protein is CASTLDRGSGSAGYTF.

The chain couples TRBV4-3 to TRBJ1-5; possible D gene TRBD1, 6 bases. Germline V gene data show CDR1 as LGHNA and CDR2 as YSLEER. Trimming took off 1 base at V and 2 bases at J, with 12 bases between the two ends. The CDR3 is 16 residues long. This chain's CDR3 is CASSQVQGIGNQPQHF. CDR3 sequence (DNA): TGCGCCAGCAGCCAAGTGCAGGGGATCGGCAATCAGCCCCAGCATTTT.

This clone was detected once. The rearrangement links TRBV6-5 to TRBJ1-5, with a possible D match to TRBD1 (6 bases). Germline assignment: CDR1 MNHEY and CDR2 SVGAGI. Trimming took off 0 bases at V and 6 bases at J, with 6 bases between the two ends. This CDR3 contains 13 residues. This CDR3 reads CASSYSRGQPQHF. CDR3 nucleotides: TGTGCCAGCAGTTACTCCAGGGGTCAGCCCCAGCATTTT.

The chain links TRBV2 to TRBJ2-1, with a tentative D call TRBD2 (5 bases). The CDR3 spans 15 residues. Germline CDR1 SNHLY, CDR2 FYNNEI. V lost 6 bases and J lost 0, with 12 bases in between. The CDR3 region has the DNA TGTGCCAGCAGCCCGCAGCGGAACTCCTACAATGAGCAGTTCTTC. The encoded protein is CASSPQRNSYNEQFF.

CDR3: CASSVAGQPLEPQHF. The DNA for the CDR3 is TGTGCCAGCAGCGTAGCGGGACAGCCCTTGGAGCCCCAGCATTTT. V is TRBV9 and J is TRBJ1-5; TRBD1 agrees at 7 bases. Germline CDR1 is SGDLS and CDR2 is YYNGEE. The V segment lost 0 bases and the J segment 8 bases; nucleotides outside the gene matches: 8. This CDR3 contains 15 residues.

The rearrangement links TRBV20-1 to TRBJ1-1; D is unresolved. CDR3 length: 12 amino acids. V gave up 3 bases and J gave up 8 bases, with 13 bases separating them. CDR1 and CDR2 from the germline V gene are DFQATT and SNEGSKA (reference sequence). Here the CDR3 reads CSASIGDVEAFF. The CDR3 bases are TGCAGTGCTAGTATCGGGGATGTAGAAGCTTTCTTT.

The V call is TRBV5-4, the J call TRBJ2-1; D remains unclear. Trimming removed 1 base at V and 7 bases at J, with 9 bases between. The CDR3 is 13 residues long. The V gene's germline CDR1 is SGHNT and CDR2 YYREEE (reference sequence). The DNA of the CDR3 is TGTGCCAGCAGCTTGAGGCAGGCAAATGAGCAGTTCTTC. Its protein is CASSLRQANEQFF.

The CDR3: CAISESVSTEAFF. In nucleotides, the CDR3 is TGTGCCATCAGTGAGTCGGTGAGCACTGAAGCTTTCTTT. The genes are TRBV10-3 and TRBJ1-1; D is uncertain. CDR1 is ENHRY, CDR2 SYGVKD, per germline. V was pared by 0 bases and J by 4 bases, with 6 bases between. The CDR3 is 13 amino acids.

This chain uses TRBV9 with TRBJ1-1, with D possibly matching TRBD1 (5 bases). V lost 2 bases and J lost 5, with 13 bases in between. The CDR3 covers 14 residues. Germline CDR1 reads SGDLS; CDR2 reads YYNGEE. Here the CDR3 DNA reads TGTGCCAGCAGCGTTATGCAGGGTGAAACTGAAGCTTTCTTT. Residues: CASSVMQGETEAFF.

The chain uses TRBV7-9 and TRBJ1-5; 12 bases match TRBD1. Germline lookup yields CDR1 SEHNR and CDR2 FQNEAQ (reference sequence). CDR3 size: 14 residues. The V gene end was trimmed by 5 bases and the J gene end by 8 bases; junction bases not matched to a gene: 4. CDR3: CASSTGTGGEPQHF. The CDR3 region has the DNA TGTGCCAGCAGCACCGGGACAGGGGGCGAGCCCCAGCATTTT.

The J gene is TRBJ1-1, the V gene TRBV6-5; D is possibly TRBD1 (6 bases). V lost 7 bases to trimming and J lost 0 bases, with 12 bases between them. CDR3 size: 14 residues. Germline CDR1 is MNHEY and CDR2 is SVGAGI. The CDR3 spells CASNGQPMNTEAFF. The DNA of the CDR3 is TGTGCCAGCAATGGACAGCCGATGAACACTGAAGCTTTCTTT.

This chain uses TRBV7-3 with TRBJ1-1; weak D call: TRBD1 (5 bases). Looked up from germline, CDR1 is SGHTA and CDR2 is FQGTGA. The CDR3 length is 13 residues. Trimming cost V 2 bases and J 1 base, with 5 bases left between them. The chain's CDR3 is CASSLDRNTEAFF. The CDR3 DNA is TGTGCCAGCAGCTTAGACAGGAACACTGAAGCTTTCTTT.

The genes are TRBV9 and TRBJ2-5, with TRBD2 identical over 8 bases. V lost 4 bases to trimming and J lost 5 bases; unmatched junction nucleotides: 10. This CDR3 region has 15 residues. Germline V gene sequence: CDR1 SGDLS, CDR2 YYNGEE. The DNA of the CDR3 is TGTGCCAGCAGCCGGGGGGGCTCCTTGAGGGAGACCCAGTACTTC. This encodes CASSRGGSLRETQYF.

J is TRBJ1-6 and V is TRBV2; D is unresolved. CDR1 is SNHLY, CDR2 FYNNEI, per germline. Trimming pared 7 bases from V and 8 bases from J, leaving 12 bases between. The CDR3 loop spans 13 amino acids. CDR3 sequence: CASTAAIYSPLHF. CDR3 nucleotide sequence: TGTGCCAGCACGGCAGCGATATATTCACCCCTCCACTTT.

This clone was recorded a few times. J is TRBJ1-3 and V is TRBV5-6; TRBD1 is a possible D gene (5 bases). The germline CDR1 and CDR2 sequences are SGHDT and YYEEEE. V shed 0 bases and J shed 4 bases, with 14 bases lying between them. CDR3 size: 16 residues. In nucleotides, the CDR3 is TGTGCCAGCAGCTTGGCGGGCAGGGCTACGGGAAACACCATATATTTT. Translation: CASSLAGRATGNTIYF. Full variable domain (outside the CDR3, taken from reference TRBV5-6 and TRBJ1-3): DAGVTQSPTHLIKTRGQQVTLRCSPKSGHDTVSWYQQALGQGPQFIFQYYEEEERQRGNFPDRFSGHQFPNYSSELNVNALLLGDSALYLCASSLAGRATGNTIYFGEGSWLTVV.

This clone turned up a few times. This chain connects TRBV28 to TRBJ2-2, with D unresolved. The length of the CDR3 is 11 residues. Trimming removed 6 bases from V and 3 bases from J, with 2 bases in between. CDR1 MDHEN and CDR2 SYDVKM come from the germline V gene. Here the CDR3 reads CASSYTGELFF. The CDR3 nucleotides read TGTGCCAGCAGCTACACCGGGGAGCTGTTTTTT.

The chain carries TRBV5-8 and TRBJ1-1; D ambiguous. Trimming took 7 bases from V and 0 from J, leaving 7 bases between them. This CDR3 has 12 residues. Germline CDR1 and CDR2: SGHTS and YDEGEE. The CDR3 sequence: CASGPLNTEAFF. CDR3 nucleotides: TGTGCCAGCGGGCCGCTGAACACTGAAGCTTTCTTT.

J is TRBJ1-2 and V is TRBV29-1; 9 bases fit TRBD1. The CDR3 is 10 amino acids. CDR1 SQVTM and CDR2 ANQGSEA come from the germline V gene. V was clipped by 6 bases and J by 8 bases; unmatched bases: 1. CDR3 bases: TGCAGCGTAGGACAGGGGGGCTACACCTTC. This codes for CSVGQGGYTF.

The chain carries TRBV19 and TRBJ2-2, with 10 bases fitting TRBD1. Germline V gene data show CDR1 as LNHDA and CDR2 as SQIVND (reference sequence). Trimming at V came to 7 bases and at J to 3 bases, leaving 8 bases not matched to a gene. The CDR3 consists of 16 residues. The CDR3: CASITTGQGYTGELFF. In DNA form, the CDR3 reads TGTGCCAGTATCACAACGGGACAGGGGTACACCGGGGAGCTGTTTTTT.

This clone was recorded a few times. The chain uses TRBV7-2 and TRBJ1-5, with TRBD1 as a possible D gene (6 bases). The germline V and J ends were trimmed by 2 bases and 5 bases, with 10 bases remaining between them. This CDR3 region has 14 residues. Germline V lookup: CDR1 SGHTA, CDR2 FQGNSA. In nucleotides, the CDR3 is TGTGCCAGCAGCTTAACAGGGACACATCAGCCCCAGCATTTT. This codes for CASSLTGTHQPQHF. Looking up the rest from reference TRBV7-2 and TRBJ1-5 gives the full variable domain: GAGVSQSPSNKVTEKGKDVELRCDPISGHTALYWYRQSLGQGLEFLIYFQGNSAPDKSGLPSDRFSAERTGGSVSTLTIQRTQQEDSAVYLCASSLTGTHQPQHFGDGTRLSIL.